Following are 2 T cell receptor beta chains from one sample sequenced in a study of cytomegalovirus exposure and HLA in healthy donors. Method: immunoSEQ multiplex PCR; TCRdb's copy keeps in-frame clones and lacks some. The table lists some 79,000 clones, around 94% of them singletons. Sequencing was performed on PBMCs. These receptors were collected from a woman under 30 in good health and CMV-seropositive.

The V gene is TRBV10-3, the J gene TRBJ2-1; 8 bases are shared with TRBD1. V was clipped by 4 bases and J by 1 base; unmatched bases: 6. Germline CDR1 reads ENHRY; CDR2 reads SYGVKD. This CDR3 comprises 16 residues. The CDR3 here is CAISVSGTGSYNEQFF. In nucleotides, the CDR3 is TGTGCCATCAGTGTCTCCGGGACAGGTTCCTACAATGAGCAGTTCTTC.

The rearrangement uses TRBV28 and TRBJ2-7; possible D gene TRBD1, 6 bases. Germline V lookup: CDR1 MDHEN, CDR2 SYDVKM. Trimming cost V 2 bases and J 5 bases, with 10 bases left between them. The CDR3 is 13 amino acids. This CDR3 is CASSLVHRDEQYF. DNA for the CDR3: TGTGCCAGCAGTTTAGTTCACAGGGACGAGCAGTACTTC.